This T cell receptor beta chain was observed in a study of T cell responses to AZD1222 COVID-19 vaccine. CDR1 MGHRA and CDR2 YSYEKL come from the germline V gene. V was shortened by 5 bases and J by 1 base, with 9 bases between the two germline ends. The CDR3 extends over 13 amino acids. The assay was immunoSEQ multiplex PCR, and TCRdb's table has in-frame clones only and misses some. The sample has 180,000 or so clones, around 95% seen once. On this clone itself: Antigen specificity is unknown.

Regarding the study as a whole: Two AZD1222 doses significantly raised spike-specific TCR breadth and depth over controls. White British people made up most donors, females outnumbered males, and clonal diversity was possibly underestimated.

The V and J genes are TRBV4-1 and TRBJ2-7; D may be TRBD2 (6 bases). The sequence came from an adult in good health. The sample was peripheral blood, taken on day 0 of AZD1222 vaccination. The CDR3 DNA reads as TGCGCCAGCAGCAGTCGGGAGTCCTACGAGCAGTACTTC. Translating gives CASSSRESYEQYF.